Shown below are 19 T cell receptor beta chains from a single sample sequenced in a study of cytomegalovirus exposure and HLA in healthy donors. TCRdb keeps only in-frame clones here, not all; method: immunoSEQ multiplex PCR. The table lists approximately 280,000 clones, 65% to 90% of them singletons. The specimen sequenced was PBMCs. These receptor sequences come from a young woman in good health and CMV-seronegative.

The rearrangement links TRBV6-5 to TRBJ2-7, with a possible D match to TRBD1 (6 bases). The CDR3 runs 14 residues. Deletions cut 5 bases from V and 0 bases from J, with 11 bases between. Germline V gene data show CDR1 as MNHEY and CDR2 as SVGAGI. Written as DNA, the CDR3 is TGTGCCAGCAGTAGGGGGACATTCTCCTACGAGCAGTACTTC. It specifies CASSRGTFSYEQYF.

In DNA form, the CDR3 reads TGCGCCAGCAGAATAGCCCGGACAGGGGACGGTGGAGATACGCAGTATTTT. Its translation: CASRIARTGDGGDTQYF. The chain employs TRBV5-1 and TRBJ2-3, with 9 bases matching TRBD1. This CDR3 region has 17 residues. CDR1 is SGHRS and CDR2 is YFSETQ in the germline V gene. V lost 5 bases, J lost 5 bases, and 15 bases stayed unmatched.

CDR3 residues: CASSADRLLGANVLTF. CDR3 DNA sequence: TGTGCCAGCAGCGCCGACAGGCTGTTAGGGGCCAACGTCCTGACTTTC. The rearrangement joins TRBV9 to TRBJ2-6, with TRBD1 as a possible D gene (6 bases). The CDR3 is 16 amino acids. Germline assignment: CDR1 SGDLS and CDR2 YYNGEE. Trimming stripped 3 bases from V and 4 bases from J, with 14 bases between.

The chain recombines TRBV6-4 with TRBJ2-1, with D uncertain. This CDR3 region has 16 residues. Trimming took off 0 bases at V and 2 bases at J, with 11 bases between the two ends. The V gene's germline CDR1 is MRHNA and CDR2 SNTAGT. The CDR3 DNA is TGTGCCAGCAGTGACTCGTTTGCTATAACCTACAATGAGCAGTTCTTC. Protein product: CASSDSFAITYNEQFF.

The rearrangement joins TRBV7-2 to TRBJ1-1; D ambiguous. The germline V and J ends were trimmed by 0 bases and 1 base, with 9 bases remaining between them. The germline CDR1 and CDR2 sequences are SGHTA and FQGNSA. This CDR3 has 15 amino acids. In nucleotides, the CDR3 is TGTGCCAGCAGCTTAGCGACGGGATCGAACACTGAAGCTTTCTTT. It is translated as CASSLATGSNTEAFF.

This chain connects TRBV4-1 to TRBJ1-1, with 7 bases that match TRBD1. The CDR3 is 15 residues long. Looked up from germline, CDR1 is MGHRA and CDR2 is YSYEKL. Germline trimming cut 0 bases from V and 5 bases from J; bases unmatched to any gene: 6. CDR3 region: CASSQDEAGGTEAFF. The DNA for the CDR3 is TGCGCCAGCAGCCAAGATGAGGCAGGGGGGACTGAAGCTTTCTTT.

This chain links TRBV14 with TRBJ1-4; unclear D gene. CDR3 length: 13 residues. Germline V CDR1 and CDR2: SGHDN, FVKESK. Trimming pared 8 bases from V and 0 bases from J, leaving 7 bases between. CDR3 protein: CASARATNEKLFF. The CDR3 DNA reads TGTGCCAGCGCTCGGGCAACTAATGAAAAACTGTTTTTT.

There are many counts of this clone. The DNA for the CDR3 is TGTGCCAGCAGTGGGGGCGACTACAATGAGCAGTTCTTC. Translation gives CASSGGDYNEQFF. The rearrangement joins TRBV6-4 to TRBJ2-1; possible D gene TRBD1, 5 bases. Germline V gene data show CDR1 as MRHNA and CDR2 as SNTAGT. The CDR3 is made up of 13 amino acids. The ends were cut back, 4 bases at V and 3 bases at J, with 7 bases in the middle.

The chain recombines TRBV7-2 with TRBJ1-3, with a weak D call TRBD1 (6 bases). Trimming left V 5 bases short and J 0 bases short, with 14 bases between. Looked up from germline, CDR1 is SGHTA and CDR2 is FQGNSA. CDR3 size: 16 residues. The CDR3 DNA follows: TGTGCCAGCAGCCCAACTGGGACAATCTCTGGAAACACCATATATTTT. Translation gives CASSPTGTISGNTIYF.

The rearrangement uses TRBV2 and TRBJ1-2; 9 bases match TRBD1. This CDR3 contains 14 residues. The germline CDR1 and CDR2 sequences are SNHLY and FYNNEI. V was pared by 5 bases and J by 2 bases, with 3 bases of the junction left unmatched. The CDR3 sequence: CASSIGQGNYGYTF. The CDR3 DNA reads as TGTGCCAGCAGTATCGGACAGGGGAACTATGGCTACACCTTC.

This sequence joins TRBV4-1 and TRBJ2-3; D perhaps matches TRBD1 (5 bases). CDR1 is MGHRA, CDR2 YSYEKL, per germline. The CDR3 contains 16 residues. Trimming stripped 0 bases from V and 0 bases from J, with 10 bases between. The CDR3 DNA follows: TGCGCCAGCAGCCAAGATCAGGGCCCTAGCACAGATACGCAGTATTTT. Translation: CASSQDQGPSTDTQYF.

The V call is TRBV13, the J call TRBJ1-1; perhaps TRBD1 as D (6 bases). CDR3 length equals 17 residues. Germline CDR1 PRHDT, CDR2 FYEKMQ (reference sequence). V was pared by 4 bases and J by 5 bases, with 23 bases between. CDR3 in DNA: TGTGCCAGCAGCTCCCCTGGCAGGGGTGGCGTGAGGACTGAAGCTTTCTTT. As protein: CASSSPGRGGVRTEAFF.

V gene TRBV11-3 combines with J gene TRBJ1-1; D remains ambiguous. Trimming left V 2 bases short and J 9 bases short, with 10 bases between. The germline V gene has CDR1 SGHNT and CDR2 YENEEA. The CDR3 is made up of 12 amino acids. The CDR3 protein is CASSLHLAKAFF. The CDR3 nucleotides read TGTGCCAGCAGCTTACATTTAGCAAAAGCTTTCTTT.

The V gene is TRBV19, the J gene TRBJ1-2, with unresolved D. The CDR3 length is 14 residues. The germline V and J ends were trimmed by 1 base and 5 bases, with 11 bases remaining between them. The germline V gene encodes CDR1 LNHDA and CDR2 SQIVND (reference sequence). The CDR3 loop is CASSIGGLRYGYTF. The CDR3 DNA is TGTGCCAGTAGTATAGGTGGACTTCGATATGGCTACACCTTC.

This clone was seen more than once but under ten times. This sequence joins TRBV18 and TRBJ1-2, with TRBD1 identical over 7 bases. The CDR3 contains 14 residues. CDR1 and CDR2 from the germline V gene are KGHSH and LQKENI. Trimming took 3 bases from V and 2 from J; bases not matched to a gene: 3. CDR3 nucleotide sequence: TGTGCCAGCTCACCGACGACAGGGAACTATGGCTACACCTTC. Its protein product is CASSPTTGNYGYTF. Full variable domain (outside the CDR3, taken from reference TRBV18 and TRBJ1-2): NAGVMQNPRHLVRRRGQEARLRCSPMKGHSHVYWYRQLPEEGLKFMVYLQKENIIDESGMPKERFSAEFPKEGPSILRIQQVVRGDSAAYFCASSPTTGNYGYTFGSGTRLTVV.

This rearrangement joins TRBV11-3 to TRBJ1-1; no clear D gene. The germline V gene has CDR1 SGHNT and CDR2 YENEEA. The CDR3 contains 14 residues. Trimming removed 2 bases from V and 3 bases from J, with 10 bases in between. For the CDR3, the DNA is TGTGCCAGCAGCTTAACGGTGGGAGACACTGAAGCTTTCTTT. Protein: CASSLTVGDTEAFF.

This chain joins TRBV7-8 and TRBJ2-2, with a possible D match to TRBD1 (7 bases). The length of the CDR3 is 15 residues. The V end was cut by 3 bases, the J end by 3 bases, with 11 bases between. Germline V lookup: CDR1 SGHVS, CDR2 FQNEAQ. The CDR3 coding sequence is TGTGCCAGCAGCTTCCAGGGGGGAGACACCGGGGAGCTGTTTTTT. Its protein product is CASSFQGGDTGELFF.

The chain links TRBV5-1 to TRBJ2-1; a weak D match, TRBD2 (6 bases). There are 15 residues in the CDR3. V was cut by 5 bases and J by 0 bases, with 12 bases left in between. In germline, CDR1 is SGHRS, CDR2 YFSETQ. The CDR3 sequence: CASSVPGGSYNEQFF. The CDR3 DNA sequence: TGCGCCAGCAGTGTTCCCGGGGGCTCCTACAATGAGCAGTTCTTC.

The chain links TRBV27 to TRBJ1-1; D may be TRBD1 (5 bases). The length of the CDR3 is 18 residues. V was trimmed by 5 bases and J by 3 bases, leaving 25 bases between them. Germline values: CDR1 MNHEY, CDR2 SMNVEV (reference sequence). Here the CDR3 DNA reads TGTGCCAGCAGTCCGAGGGACTTAAGGCGGGGTAAGCACACTGAAGCTTTCTTT. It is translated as CASSPRDLRRGKHTEAFF.